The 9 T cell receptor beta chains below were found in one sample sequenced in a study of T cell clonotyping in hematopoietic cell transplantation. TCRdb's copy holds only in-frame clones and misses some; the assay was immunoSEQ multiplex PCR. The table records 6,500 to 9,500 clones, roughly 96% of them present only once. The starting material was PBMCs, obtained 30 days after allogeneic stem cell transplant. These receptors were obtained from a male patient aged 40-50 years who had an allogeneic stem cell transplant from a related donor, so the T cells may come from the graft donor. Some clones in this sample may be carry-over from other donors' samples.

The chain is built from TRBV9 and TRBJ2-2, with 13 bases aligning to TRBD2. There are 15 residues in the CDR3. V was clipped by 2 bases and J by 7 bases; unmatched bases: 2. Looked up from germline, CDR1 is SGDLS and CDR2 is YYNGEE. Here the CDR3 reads CASSVGTSGDGELFF. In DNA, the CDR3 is TGTGCCAGCAGCGTCGGGACTAGCGGGGACGGGGAGCTGTTTTTT.

The CDR3 is CSVAPADRVGTEAFF. DNA of the CDR3: TGCAGCGTTGCCCCAGCGGACAGGGTAGGGACTGAAGCTTTCTTT. The chain carries TRBV29-1 and TRBJ1-1; 8 nucleotides align to TRBD1. Losses at the gene ends were 4 bases for V and 5 bases for J; bases not matched to a gene: 12. Germline V gene sequence: CDR1 SQVTM, CDR2 ANQGSEA. This CDR3 is 15 amino acids long. The whole variable domain, remainder taken from reference TRBV29-1 and TRBJ1-1, is SAVISQKPSRDICQRGTSLTIQCQVDSQVTMMFWYRQQPGQSLTLIATANQGSEATYESGFVIDKFPISRPNLTFSTLTVSNMSPEDSSIYLCSVAPADRVGTEAFFGQGTRLTVV.

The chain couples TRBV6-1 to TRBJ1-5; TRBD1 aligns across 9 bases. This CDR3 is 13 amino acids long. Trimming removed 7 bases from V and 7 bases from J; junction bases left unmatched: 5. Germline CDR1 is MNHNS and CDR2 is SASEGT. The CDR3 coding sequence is TGTGCCAGCACCAGACAGGGGGAACAGCCCCAGCATTTT. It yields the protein CASTRQGEQPQHF.

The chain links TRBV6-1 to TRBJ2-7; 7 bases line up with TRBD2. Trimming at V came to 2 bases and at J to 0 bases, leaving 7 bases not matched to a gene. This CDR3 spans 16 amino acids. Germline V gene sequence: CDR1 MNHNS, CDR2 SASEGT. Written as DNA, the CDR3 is TGTGCCAGCAGTGAATGGGGGACTACAAGCTCCTACGAGCAGTACTTC. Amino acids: CASSEWGTTSSYEQYF.

CDR3 bases: TGTGCCAGCAGCCGTCCGGGACAGGGCTACGAGCAGTACTTC. It codes for CASSRPGQGYEQYF. The rearrangement joins TRBV4-2 to TRBJ2-7; 9 bases line up with TRBD1. The J segment lost 3 bases and the V segment lost 4 bases, leaving 4 bases of the junction unmatched. CDR1 is LGHNA and CDR2 is YNFKEQ in the germline V gene. This CDR3 comprises 14 residues.

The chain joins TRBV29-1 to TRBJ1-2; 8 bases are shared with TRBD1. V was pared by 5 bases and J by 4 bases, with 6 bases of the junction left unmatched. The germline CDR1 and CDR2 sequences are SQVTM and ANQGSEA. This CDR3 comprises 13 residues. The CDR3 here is CSVTGQGGYGYTF. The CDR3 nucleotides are TGCAGCGTTACCGGACAGGGAGGCTATGGCTACACCTTC. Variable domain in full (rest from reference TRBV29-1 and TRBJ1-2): SAVISQKPSRDICQRGTSLTIQCQVDSQVTMMFWYRQQPGQSLTLIATANQGSEATYESGFVIDKFPISRPNLTFSTLTVSNMSPEDSSIYLCSVTGQGGYGYTFGSGTRLTVV.

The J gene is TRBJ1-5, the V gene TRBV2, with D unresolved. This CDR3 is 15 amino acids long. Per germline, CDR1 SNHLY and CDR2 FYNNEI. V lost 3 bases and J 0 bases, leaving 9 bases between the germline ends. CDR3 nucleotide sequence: TGTGCCAGCAGTGATGGACGTAATAGCAATCAGCCCCAGCATTTT. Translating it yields CASSDGRNSNQPQHF.

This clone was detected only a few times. The CDR3 DNA follows: TGTGCCAGCAGTTTGGGACAAGGCCGAGAGTATGGCTACACCTTC. Translated, it gives CASSLGQGREYGYTF. The chain combines TRBV2 with TRBJ1-2; a weak D match, TRBD1 (6 bases). Germline loops: CDR1 SNHLY, CDR2 FYNNEI. The CDR3 has 15 amino acids. Trimming pared 5 bases from V and 5 bases from J, leaving 18 bases between. Looking up the rest from reference TRBV2 and TRBJ1-2 gives the full variable domain: EPEVTQTPSHQVTQMGQEVILRCVPISNHLYFYWYRQILGQKVEFLVSFYNNEISEKSEIFDDQFSVERPDGSNFTLKIRSTKLEDSAMYFCASSLGQGREYGYTFGSGTRLTVV.

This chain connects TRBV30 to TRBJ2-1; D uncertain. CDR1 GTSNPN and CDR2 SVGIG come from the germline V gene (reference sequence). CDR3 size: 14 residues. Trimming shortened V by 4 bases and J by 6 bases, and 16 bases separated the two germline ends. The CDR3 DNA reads TGTGCCTGGACCCCCTGGCGACCACCCAATGAGCAGTTCTTC. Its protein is CAWTPWRPPNEQFF.